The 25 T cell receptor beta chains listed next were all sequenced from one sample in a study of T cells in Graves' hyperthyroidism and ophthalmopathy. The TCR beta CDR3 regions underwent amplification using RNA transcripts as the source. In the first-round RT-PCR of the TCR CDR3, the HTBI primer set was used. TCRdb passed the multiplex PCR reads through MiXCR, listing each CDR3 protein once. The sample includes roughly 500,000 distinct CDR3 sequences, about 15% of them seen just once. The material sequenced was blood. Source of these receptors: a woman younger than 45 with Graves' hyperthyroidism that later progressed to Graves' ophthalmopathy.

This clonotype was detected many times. CDR3 nucleotide sequence: TGTGCCACCAGCAGGTCCTACAATGAGCAGTTCTTC. Translation: CATSRSYNEQFF. The chain carries TRBV15 and TRBJ2-1; no clear D. The length of the CDR3 is 12 residues. V was cut by 3 bases and J by 1 base, with 1 base left in between. The V gene's germline CDR1 is LNHNV and CDR2 YYDKDF (reference sequence).

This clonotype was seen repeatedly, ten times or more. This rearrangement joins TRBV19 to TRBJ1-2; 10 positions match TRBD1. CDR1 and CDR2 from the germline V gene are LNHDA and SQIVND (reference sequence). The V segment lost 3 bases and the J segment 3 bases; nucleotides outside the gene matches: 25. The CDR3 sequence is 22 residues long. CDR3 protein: CASSMAGRAAGTGVFGDYGYTF. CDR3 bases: TGTGCCAGTAGTATGGCCGGTAGGGCAGCCGGGACAGGGGTGTTCGGAGACTATGGCTACACCTTC.

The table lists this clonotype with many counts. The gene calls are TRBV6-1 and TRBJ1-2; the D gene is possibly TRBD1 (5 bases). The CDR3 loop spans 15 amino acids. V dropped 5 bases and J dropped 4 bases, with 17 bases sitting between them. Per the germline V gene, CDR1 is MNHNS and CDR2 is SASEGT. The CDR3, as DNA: TGTGCCAGCAGTTCGCCGGGGGTGAAGACCTATGGCTACACCTTC. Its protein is CASSSPGVKTYGYTF.

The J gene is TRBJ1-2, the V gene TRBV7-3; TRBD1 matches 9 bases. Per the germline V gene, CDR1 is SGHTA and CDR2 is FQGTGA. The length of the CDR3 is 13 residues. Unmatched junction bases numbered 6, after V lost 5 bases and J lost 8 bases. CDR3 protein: CASSAGTGLGYTF. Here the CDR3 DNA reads TGTGCCAGCAGCGCCGGGACAGGGCTAGGCTACACCTTC.

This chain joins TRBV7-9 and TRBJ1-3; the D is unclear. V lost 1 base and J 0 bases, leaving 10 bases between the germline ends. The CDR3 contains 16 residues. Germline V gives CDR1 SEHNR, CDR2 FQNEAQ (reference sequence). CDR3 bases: TGTGCCAGCAGCTTAGGGGAGGCTCGCTCTGGAAACACCATATATTTT. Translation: CASSLGEARSGNTIYF. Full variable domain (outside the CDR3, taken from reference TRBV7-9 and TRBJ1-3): DTGVSQNPRHKITKRGQNVTFRCDPISEHNRLYWYRQTLGQGPEFLTYFQNEAQLEKSRLLSDRFSAERPKGSFSTLEIQRTEQGDSAMYLCASSLGEARSGNTIYFGEGSWLTVV.

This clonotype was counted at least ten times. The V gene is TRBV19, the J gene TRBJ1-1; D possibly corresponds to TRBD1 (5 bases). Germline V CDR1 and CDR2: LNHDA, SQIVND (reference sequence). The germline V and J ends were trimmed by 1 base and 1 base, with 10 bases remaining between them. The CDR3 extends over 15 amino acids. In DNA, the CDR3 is TGTGCCAGTAGTATAGTAGGGGCGGAGAACACTGAAGCTTTCTTT. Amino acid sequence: CASSIVGAENTEAFF.

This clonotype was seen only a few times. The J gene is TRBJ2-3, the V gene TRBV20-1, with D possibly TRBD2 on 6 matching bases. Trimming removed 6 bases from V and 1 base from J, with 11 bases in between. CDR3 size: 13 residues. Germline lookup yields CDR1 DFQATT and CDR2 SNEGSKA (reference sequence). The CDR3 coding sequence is TGCAGTGCCCCCTCTAGCGGCACAGATACGCAGTATTTT. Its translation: CSAPSSGTDTQYF.

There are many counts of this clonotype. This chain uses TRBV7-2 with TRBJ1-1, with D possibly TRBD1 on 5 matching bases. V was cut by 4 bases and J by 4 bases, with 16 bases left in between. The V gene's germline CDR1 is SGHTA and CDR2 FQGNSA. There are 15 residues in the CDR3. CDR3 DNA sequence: TGTGCCAGCAGCTGGGGACCTATCGGAGGCACTGAAGCTTTCTTT. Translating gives CASSWGPIGGTEAFF. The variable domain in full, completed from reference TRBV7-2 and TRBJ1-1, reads GAGVSQSPSNKVTEKGKDVELRCDPISGHTALYWYRQSLGQGLEFLIYFQGNSAPDKSGLPSDRFSAERTGGSVSTLTIQRTQQEDSAVYLCASSWGPIGGTEAFFGQGTRLTVV.

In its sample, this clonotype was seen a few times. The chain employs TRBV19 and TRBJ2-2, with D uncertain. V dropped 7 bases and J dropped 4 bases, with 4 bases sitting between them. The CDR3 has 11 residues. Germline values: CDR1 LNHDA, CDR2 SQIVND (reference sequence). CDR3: CASIITGELFF. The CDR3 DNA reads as TGTGCCAGTATTATCACCGGGGAGCTGTTTTTT.

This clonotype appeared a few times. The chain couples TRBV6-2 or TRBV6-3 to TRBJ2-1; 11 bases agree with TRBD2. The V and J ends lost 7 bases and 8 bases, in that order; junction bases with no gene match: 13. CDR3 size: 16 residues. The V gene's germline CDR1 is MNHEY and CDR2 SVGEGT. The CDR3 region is CASNNPIAGGGHEQFF. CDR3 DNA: TGTGCCAGCAATAACCCAATAGCGGGAGGGGGACATGAGCAGTTCTTC.

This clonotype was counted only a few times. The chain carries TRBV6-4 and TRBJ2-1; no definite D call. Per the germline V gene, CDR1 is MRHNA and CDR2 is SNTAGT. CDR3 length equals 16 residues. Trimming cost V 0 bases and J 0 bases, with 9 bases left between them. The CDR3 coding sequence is TGTGCCAGCAGTGACTCGCGCAGCAGCTCCTACAATGAGCAGTTCTTC. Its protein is CASSDSRSSSYNEQFF.

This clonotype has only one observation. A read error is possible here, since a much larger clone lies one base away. CDR3 residues: CVSIQGQLVSEAFF. The DNA of the CDR3 is TGTGTCAGTATACAGGGACAGCTAGTTTCTGAAGCTTTCTTT. The chain combines TRBV19 with TRBJ1-1, with 7 bases identical to TRBD1. Germline V gene data show CDR1 as LNHDA and CDR2 as SQIVND (reference sequence). The CDR3 is 14 residues long.

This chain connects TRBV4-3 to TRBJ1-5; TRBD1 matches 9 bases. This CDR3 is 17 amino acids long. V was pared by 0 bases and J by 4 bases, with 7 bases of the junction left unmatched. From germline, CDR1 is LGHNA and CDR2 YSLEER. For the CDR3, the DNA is TGCGCCAGCAGCCAAGATTGGGGACAGGGTGGTAATCAGCCCCAGCATTTT. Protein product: CASSQDWGQGGNQPQHF.

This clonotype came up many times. CDR3 DNA: TGTGCCAGCAGTTCGGGCAGGGGGCCGCTCACAGATACGCAGTATTTT. Protein product: CASSSGRGPLTDTQYF. V gene TRBV28 combines with J gene TRBJ2-3; TRBD1 agrees at 8 bases. Germline V gives CDR1 MDHEN, CDR2 SYDVKM. V shed 4 bases and J 2 bases; nucleotides not matched to a gene: 8. The CDR3 totals 16 residues.

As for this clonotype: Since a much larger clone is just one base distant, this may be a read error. CDR3 sequence reads: CSVGRGVAYVQYF. The CDR3 bases are TGCAGCGTTGGGCGGGGGGTTGCCTACGTGCAGTACTTC. The J gene is TRBJ2-7, the V gene TRBV29-1; TRBD2 matches 8 bases. The length of the CDR3 is 13 residues. CDR1 and CDR2 (germline): SQVTM, ANQGSEA.

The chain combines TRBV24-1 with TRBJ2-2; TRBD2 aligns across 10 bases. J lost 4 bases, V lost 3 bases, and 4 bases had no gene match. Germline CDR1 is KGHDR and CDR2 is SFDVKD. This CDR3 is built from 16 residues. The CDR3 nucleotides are TGTGCCACCAGTGATCCAGCGGGAGGGGCCACCGGGGAGCTGTTTTTT. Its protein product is CATSDPAGGATGELFF.

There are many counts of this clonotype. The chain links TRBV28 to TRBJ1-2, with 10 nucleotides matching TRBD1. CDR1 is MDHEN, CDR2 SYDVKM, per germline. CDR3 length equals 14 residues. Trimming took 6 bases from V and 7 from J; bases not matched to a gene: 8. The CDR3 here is CASSWDRGIGGYTF. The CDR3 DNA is TGTGCCAGCAGCTGGGACAGGGGAATCGGTGGCTACACCTTC.

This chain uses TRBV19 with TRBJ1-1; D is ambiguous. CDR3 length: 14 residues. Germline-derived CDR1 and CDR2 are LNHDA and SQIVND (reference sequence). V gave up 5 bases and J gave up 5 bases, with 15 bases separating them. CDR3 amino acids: CASSVYEGGTEAFF. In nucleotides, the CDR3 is TGTGCCAGTAGTGTCTATGAGGGTGGGACTGAAGCTTTCTTT.

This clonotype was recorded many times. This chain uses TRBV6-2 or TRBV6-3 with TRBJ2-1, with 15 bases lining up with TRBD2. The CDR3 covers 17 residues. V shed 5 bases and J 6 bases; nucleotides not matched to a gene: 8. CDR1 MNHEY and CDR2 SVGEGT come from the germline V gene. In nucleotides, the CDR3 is TGTGCCAGCAGTCAGAGGACTAGCGGGAGGGCCCCCAATGAGCAGTTCTTC. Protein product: CASSQRTSGRAPNEQFF.

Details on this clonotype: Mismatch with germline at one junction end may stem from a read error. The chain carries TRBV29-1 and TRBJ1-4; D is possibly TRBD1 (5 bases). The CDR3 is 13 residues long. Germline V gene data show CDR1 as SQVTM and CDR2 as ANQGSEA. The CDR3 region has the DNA TGCAGCGTAGAAGTTCAGGGAAGGGAAAAACTGTTTTTT. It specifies CSVEVQGREKLFF. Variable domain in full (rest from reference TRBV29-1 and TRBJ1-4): SAVISQKPSRDICQRGTSLTIQCQVDSQVTMMFWYRQQPGQSLTLIATANQGSEATYESGFVIDKFPISRPNLTFSTLTVSNMSPEDSSIYLCSVEVQGREKLFFGSGTQLSVL.

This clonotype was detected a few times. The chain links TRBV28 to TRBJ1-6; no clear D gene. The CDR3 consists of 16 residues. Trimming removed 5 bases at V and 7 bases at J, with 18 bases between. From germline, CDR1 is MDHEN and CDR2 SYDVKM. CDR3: CASSTEGPVGNSPLHF. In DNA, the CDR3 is TGTGCCAGCAGTACAGAAGGCCCTGTGGGAAATTCACCCCTCCACTTT.

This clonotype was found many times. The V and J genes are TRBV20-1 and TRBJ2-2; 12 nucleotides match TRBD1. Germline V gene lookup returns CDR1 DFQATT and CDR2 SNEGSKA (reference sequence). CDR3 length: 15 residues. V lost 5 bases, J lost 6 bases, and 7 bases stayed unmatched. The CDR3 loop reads CSALRGQGASGELFF. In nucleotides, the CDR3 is TGCAGTGCTCTGAGGGGACAGGGGGCATCCGGGGAGCTGTTTTTT.

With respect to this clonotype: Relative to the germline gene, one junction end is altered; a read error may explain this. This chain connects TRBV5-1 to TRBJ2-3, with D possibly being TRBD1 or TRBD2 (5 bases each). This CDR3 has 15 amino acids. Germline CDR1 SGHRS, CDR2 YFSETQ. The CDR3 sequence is CASSLAGSSTGTQYF. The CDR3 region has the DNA TGCGCCAGCAGCTTGGCTGGATCTAGCACAGGTACGCAGTATTTT.

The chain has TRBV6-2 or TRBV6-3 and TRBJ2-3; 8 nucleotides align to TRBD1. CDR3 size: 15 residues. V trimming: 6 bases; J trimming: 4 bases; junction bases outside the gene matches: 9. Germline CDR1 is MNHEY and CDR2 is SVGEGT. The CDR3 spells CASSTSTGVSDTQYF. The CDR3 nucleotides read TGTGCCAGCAGCACATCGACAGGGGTGTCAGATACGCAGTATTTT.

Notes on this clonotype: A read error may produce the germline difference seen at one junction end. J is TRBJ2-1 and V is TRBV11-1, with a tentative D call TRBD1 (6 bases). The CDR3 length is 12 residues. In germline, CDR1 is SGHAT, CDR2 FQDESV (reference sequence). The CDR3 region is CASSSQGGEQLF. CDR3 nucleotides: TGTGCCAGCAGCTCACAGGGTGGAGAGCAGCTCTTC.